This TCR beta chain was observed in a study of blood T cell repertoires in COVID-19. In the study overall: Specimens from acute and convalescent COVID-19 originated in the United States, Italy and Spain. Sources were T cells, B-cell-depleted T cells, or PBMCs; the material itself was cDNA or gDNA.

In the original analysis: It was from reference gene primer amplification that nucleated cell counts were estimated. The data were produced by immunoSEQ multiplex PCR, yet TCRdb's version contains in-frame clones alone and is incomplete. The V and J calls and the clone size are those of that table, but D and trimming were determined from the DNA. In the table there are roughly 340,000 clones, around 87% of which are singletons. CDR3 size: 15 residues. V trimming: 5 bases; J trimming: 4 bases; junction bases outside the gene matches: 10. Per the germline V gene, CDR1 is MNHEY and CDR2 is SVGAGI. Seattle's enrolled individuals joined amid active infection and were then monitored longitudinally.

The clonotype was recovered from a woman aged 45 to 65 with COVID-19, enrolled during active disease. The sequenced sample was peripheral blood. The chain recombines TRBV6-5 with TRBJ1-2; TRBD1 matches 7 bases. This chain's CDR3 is CASSRDRAPTYGYTF. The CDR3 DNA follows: TGTGCCAGCAGTAGAGACAGGGCCCCTACCTATGGCTACACCTTC.